Listed below are T cell receptor beta chains from one sample, sequenced in a study of CD8 T cells in Susac syndrome. MiXCR was run by TCRdb on the immunoSEQ multiplex PCR reads, yielding one entry per CDR3 protein. The sample includes some 190,000 distinct CDR3 sequences, less than 95% seen only once; the top ten take 0.08% to 0.11%. Sequencing input: CD4+ T cells from PBMCs. The receptors derive from a human donor in good health. CDR3s include the opening cysteine and the closing phenylalanine or tryptophan.

v_call cdr3_aa
TRBV30 CAWQGDSSNEKLFF
TRBV20-1 CSASAPLARNEQFF
TRBV28 CASSSGPETQYF
TRBV9 CASSLLTGAEAFF
TRBV29-1 CSVRQYYEQYF
TRBV20-1 CSARLVGDQQFF
TRBV7-2 CASSPLTRSGELFF
TRBV23-1 CASSQSLRGVTGQGTSGGYNEQFF
TRBV18 CASSPQDVQVDTQYF
TRBV2 CASRGTGETQYF
TRBV4-2 CASSQEGRLGEQYF
TRBV7-9 CASSSPSDTQYF
TRBV30 CAWSASNTGELFF
TRBV5-1 CASSLDGRVNTEAFF
TRBV12-3/TRBV12-4 CASTNDRLYGYTF
TRBV20-1 CSARTQAEAFF
TRBV5-6 CASSSQSTNEQFF
TRBV30 CAWSAASTDTQYF
TRBV3-1 CASQSGSEYKQYF
TRBV7-9 CASSSTRGRETQYF
TRBV28 CASSLYPGRNEQYF
TRBV30 CAWRRSAESSYEQYF
TRBV7-9 CASSMDIEQFF
TRBV23-1 CASSHQDRHFSNQPQHF
TRBV20-1 CSAPGRGYNYGYTF
TRBV29-1 CSAPRQGAGDTQYF
TRBV14 CASSRLRNPPGELFF
TRBV29-1 CSVPLLDVYNEQFF
TRBV20-1 CSAINLRTGRVYGYTF
TRBV19 CASAPNTGGGTQYF
TRBV27 CATRGLATDTQYF
TRBV5-4 CASSSPGDGLRGYTF
TRBV29-1 CSVVGQGALSTEAFF
TRBV12-3/TRBV12-4 CASSVARTSGYNEQFF
TRBV7-9 CASSPRTGGAGEAFF
TRBV27 CASRRDWAKGEQYF
TRBV11-2 CASSLDGGREDTQYF
TRBV24-1 CAIGTRTDTQYF
TRBV20-1 CSAFSGSYEQYF
TRBV7-2 CASSVINEQFF
TRBV7-9 CASSSTSGILYNEQFF